This passage covers 26 T cell receptor beta chains from one sample sequenced in a study of molecular identifiers for immune sequencing clone quantification. TCRdb itself ran the PCR reads through MiXCR, one entry per CDR3 protein. The sample yields about 68,000 distinct CDR3 sequences, roughly 20% seen once. The sample was naive CD8+ T cells from blood, with Jurkat cell RNA spiked in. Subset specified: FACS-sorted CD8+CD4-CCR7+CD45RA+ naive T cells. These receptor sequences come from a human donor in good health. Some libraries in this study had Jurkat cell RNA spiked in.

The genes are TRBV12-5 and TRBJ1-1, with no clear D. The CDR3 spans 16 residues. Trimming left V 6 bases short and J 0 bases short, with 17 bases between. The germline CDR1 and CDR2 sequences are LGHNT and FRNRAP. In nucleotides, the CDR3 is TGTGCTAGTGGACCGGACGTAGTTGAAGTGAACACTGAAGCTTTCTTT. This encodes CASGPDVVEVNTEAFF.

This clonotype has ten or more counts. The V and J genes are TRBV30 and TRBJ2-3; D unresolved. The V end was cut by 2 bases, the J end by 2 bases, with 20 bases between. The germline V gene has CDR1 GTSNPN and CDR2 SVGIG (reference sequence). There are 17 residues in the CDR3. CDR3 loop: CAWSLTVWRSNTDTQYF. CDR3 DNA sequence: TGTGCCTGGAGTCTAACGGTGTGGCGAAGCAACACAGATACGCAGTATTTT.

Points on this clonotype: A read error may be the cause here, since a much bigger clone is one base away. The chain is built from TRBV15 and TRBJ2-5, with D possibly being TRBD1 (5 bases). CDR1 LNHNV and CDR2 YYDKDF come from the germline V gene (reference sequence). V shed 2 bases and J shed 4 bases, with 20 bases lying between them. The CDR3 totals 17 residues. The CDR3 DNA sequence: TGTGCCACCAGCAGAACCCCAGGGATGGGGTACCGAGAGACCCAGTACTTC. Amino acids: CATSRTPGMGYRETQYF.

This clonotype was detected ten times or more. The gene calls are TRBV5-5 and TRBJ1-4; no definite D call. The V end was cut by 1 base, the J end by 4 bases, with 14 bases between. The CDR3 is made up of 16 amino acids. The germline V gene encodes CDR1 SGHKS and CDR2 YYEKEE (reference sequence). CDR3 residues: CASSLLGRRINEKLFF. CDR3 sequence (DNA): TGTGCCAGCAGCTTGTTAGGTAGACGGATTAATGAAAAACTGTTTTTT.

This clonotype was recorded many times. This sequence joins TRBV7-9 and TRBJ2-6; TRBD2 might be the D (5 bases). Germline V gene lookup returns CDR1 SEHNR and CDR2 FQNEAQ (reference sequence). CDR3 length: 18 amino acids. Trimming shortened V by 5 bases and J by 2 bases, and 19 bases separated the two germline ends. Here the CDR3 DNA reads TGTGCCAGCAGCCAACTGCGGGCCGATCTACCTGGGGCCAACGTCCTGACTTTC. It encodes CASSQLRADLPGANVLTF.

Many counts were recorded for this clonotype. V gene TRBV4-3 combines with J gene TRBJ2-5; 8 nucleotides line up with TRBD1. The CDR3 sequence is 15 residues long. Germline loops: CDR1 LGHNA, CDR2 YSLEER. With 0 bases clipped from V and 4 bases from J, the junction kept 4 bases outside the gene matches. The CDR3 loop is CASSQDRGLTETQYF. The CDR3, as DNA: TGCGCCAGCAGCCAAGACAGGGGGCTTACAGAGACCCAGTACTTC.

This clonotype turned up a few times. Its ends do not fully match the called genes, so a read error is possible. The CDR3 is CARSETSGSTDTQYF. The DNA for the CDR3 is TGTGCCCGGAGTGAAACTAGCGGGAGTACAGATACGCAGTATTTT. The chain links TRBV30 to TRBJ2-3; 11 bases match TRBD2. This CDR3 is 15 amino acids long. Germline V gene sequence: CDR1 GTSNPN, CDR2 SVGIG (reference sequence).

This clonotype was detected only a few times. DNA of the CDR3: TGTGCCAGCCGTGAGGGGCCGGTAAGCGAGCAGTACTTC. Translating it yields CASREGPVSEQYF. The chain carries TRBV12-3 or TRBV12-4 and TRBJ2-7; D possibly uses TRBD1 or TRBD2 (5 bases each). The CDR3 consists of 13 residues. V gave up 8 bases and J gave up 6 bases, with 17 bases separating them.

This clonotype was counted only a few times. A much more abundant neighbour one base away suggests this may be a read error. The rearrangement uses TRBV4-2 and TRBJ2-6; a possible D gene is TRBD1 (5 bases). CDR3 size: 17 residues. The germline V gene has CDR1 LGHNA and CDR2 YNFKEQ. As DNA, the CDR3 is TGTGCCAGCAGCCAAGGATTAGGGGCGGAAGGGGCCGACGTCCTGACTTTC. It specifies CASSQGLGAEGADVLTF.

The sample holds many counts of this clonotype. The chain employs TRBV7-9 and TRBJ2-1, with a weak D call TRBD2 (5 bases). CDR1 is SEHNR, CDR2 FQNEAQ, per germline (reference sequence). Trimming took off 0 bases at V and 9 bases at J, with 15 bases between the two ends. The CDR3 is made up of 15 amino acids. The CDR3: CASSLASAGFAEQFF. In nucleotides, the CDR3 is TGTGCCAGCAGCTTAGCGAGTGCGGGTTTTGCTGAGCAGTTCTTC.

This clonotype showed up many times. The chain is built from TRBV14 and TRBJ1-2; D is uncertain. V lost 0 bases and J 4 bases, leaving 15 bases between the germline ends. The CDR3 consists of 16 residues. Germline values: CDR1 SGHDN, CDR2 FVKESK. Here the CDR3 reads CASSQERSGSLYGYTF. The DNA of the CDR3 is TGTGCCAGCAGCCAAGAACGGTCAGGCAGCCTCTATGGCTACACCTTC.

This clonotype was detected ten times or more. The V call is TRBV5-6, the J call TRBJ2-2; 7 bases map to TRBD1. The CDR3 length is 17 residues. The ends lost 4 bases at V and 4 bases at J; junction bases unmatched: 13. CDR1 and CDR2 from the germline V gene are SGHDT and YYEEEE. In DNA form, the CDR3 reads TGTGCCAGCAGCCTTGAATTCGGGACAGTATCCACCGGGGAGCTGTTTTTT. It is translated as CASSLEFGTVSTGELFF.

This clonotype was picked up many times. This chain uses TRBV4-3 with TRBJ2-2, with 7 bases lining up with TRBD2. The germline CDR1 and CDR2 sequences are LGHNA and YSLEER. The CDR3 totals 16 residues. The trim removed 0 bases at V and 6 bases at J, leaving 7 bases unmatched. The CDR3 coding sequence is TGCGCCAGCAGCCAAGAGCCGGGAGGAGAAGCCGGGGAGCTGTTTTTT. Translation gives CASSQEPGGEAGELFF.

This clonotype was recorded a few times. The rearrangement joins TRBV29-1 to TRBJ2-1; 8 nucleotides match TRBD2. Germline loops: CDR1 SQVTM, CDR2 ANQGSEA. The CDR3 has 13 amino acids. The V gene end was trimmed by 3 bases and the J gene end by 9 bases; junction bases not matched to a gene: 7. CDR3 in amino acids: CSVETGGEFEQFF. CDR3 DNA: TGCAGCGTTGAGACGGGAGGGGAATTTGAGCAGTTCTTC.

At least ten counts were recorded for this clonotype. This chain uses TRBV14 with TRBJ2-7, with 8 nucleotides matching TRBD1. The CDR3 has 14 residues. The ends lost 5 bases at V and 3 bases at J; junction bases unmatched: 6. Germline V lookup: CDR1 SGHDN, CDR2 FVKESK. The CDR3 region is CASSVGQGGYEQYF. CDR3 nucleotides: TGTGCCAGCAGCGTCGGACAGGGAGGCTACGAGCAGTACTTC.

The chain is built from TRBV7-9 and TRBJ2-2, with TRBD2 as a possible D gene (6 bases). Per the germline V gene, CDR1 is SEHNR and CDR2 is FQNEAQ (reference sequence). The CDR3 has 13 amino acids. Trimming took off 6 bases at V and 10 bases at J, with 15 bases between the two ends. Written as DNA, the CDR3 is TGTGCCAGCAGTCTTCCACTAGCCGTGGAGCTGTTTTTT. It encodes CASSLPLAVELFF.

This clonotype was observed many times. This chain connects TRBV24-1 to TRBJ1-1; a weak D match, TRBD1 (5 bases). The germline V gene has CDR1 KGHDR and CDR2 SFDVKD. V was pared by 5 bases and J by 5 bases, with 14 bases between. CDR3 length equals 14 residues. CDR3: CATSGGAGRTEAFF. For the CDR3, the DNA is TGTGCCACCAGTGGCGGGGCAGGGAGGACTGAAGCTTTCTTT.

This clonotype was seen a handful of times. The J gene is TRBJ1-1, the V gene TRBV27; TRBD1 matches at 8 bases. Germline V CDR1 and CDR2: MNHEY, SMNVEV (reference sequence). This CDR3 has 16 amino acids. V gave up 5 bases and J gave up 1 base; unmatched junction bases: 9. CDR3 amino acids: CASSTRQGHTNTEAFF. For the CDR3, the DNA is TGTGCCAGCAGTACCCGACAGGGGCACACGAACACTGAAGCTTTCTTT.

To note about this clonotype: Germline and junction disagree at one end, which may indicate a read error. The chain joins TRBV6-2 or TRBV6-3 to TRBJ2-3, with 9 bases lining up with TRBD2. The germline CDR1 and CDR2 sequences are MNHEY and SVGEGT. The CDR3 length is 16 residues. The CDR3 region is CASSYGASGITVTQYF. DNA of the CDR3: TGTGCCAGCAGTTACGGGGCTAGCGGGATCACAGTTACGCAGTATTTT.

This clonotype was recorded a few times. This rearrangement joins TRBV27 to TRBJ2-1; TRBD1 or TRBD2 may be the D gene (5 bases each). This CDR3 is 16 amino acids long. Trimming removed 8 bases from V and 1 base from J, with 18 bases in between. From germline, CDR1 is MNHEY and CDR2 SMNVEV (reference sequence). The chain's CDR3 is CASSPDGADSYNEQFF. The CDR3 DNA reads as TGTGCCAGCTCTCCGGACGGGGCCGATTCCTACAATGAGCAGTTCTTC.

A remark on this clonotype: A much larger clone lies a single base off, so this may be a read error. This chain uses TRBV10-3 with TRBJ1-1, with TRBD1 as a possible D gene (6 bases). CDR3 length: 12 residues. Germline V lookup: CDR1 ENHRY, CDR2 SYGVKD. V dropped 10 bases and J dropped 4 bases, with 13 bases sitting between them. CDR3 DNA: TGTGCCAGTGAGGGGGGAACCACTGAAGCTTTCTTT. Its protein product is CASEGGTTEAFF.

This clonotype was found many times. This rearrangement joins TRBV6-2 or TRBV6-3 to TRBJ2-1, with 7 nucleotides matching TRBD2. The junction had 11 bases not matched to a gene; V was cut back by 6 bases and J by 6 bases. The germline CDR1 and CDR2 sequences are MNHEY and SVGEGT. CDR3 size: 15 residues. CDR3: CASRPTTRLANEQFF. The CDR3 DNA sequence: TGTGCCAGCAGACCTACAACTCGACTAGCCAATGAGCAGTTCTTC.

Many counts were recorded for this clonotype. The rearrangement uses TRBV7-9 and TRBJ2-7; no firm D call. Per the germline V gene, CDR1 is SEHNR and CDR2 is FQNEAQ (reference sequence). V dropped 4 bases and J dropped 0 bases, with 10 bases sitting between them. The CDR3 is 14 amino acids. This chain's CDR3 is CASSSSVRSYEQYF. In nucleotides, the CDR3 is TGTGCCAGCAGCTCCTCCGTACGCTCCTACGAGCAGTACTTC.

This clonotype came up many times. The CDR3 spells CASSPGYEQYF. CDR3 coding DNA: TGTGCCAGCAGTCCCGGTTACGAGCAGTACTTC. The chain couples TRBV28 to TRBJ2-7; D is undetermined. CDR3 length: 11 residues. CDR1 is MDHEN and CDR2 is SYDVKM in the germline V gene. V was pared by 5 bases and J by 4 bases, with 6 bases between.

The chain couples TRBV15 to TRBJ2-2, with 12 bases identical to TRBD2. J gave up 4 bases and V 1 base, and 10 bases lay outside the gene matches. The CDR3 is 19 amino acids. Germline V CDR1 and CDR2: LNHNV, YYDKDF (reference sequence). CDR3 sequence reads: CATSRGLAGGSSGTGELFF. In nucleotides, the CDR3 is TGTGCCACCAGCAGAGGGCTAGCGGGAGGGTCCTCCGGCACCGGGGAGCTGTTTTTT.

This clonotype was observed many times. The chain combines TRBV24-1 with TRBJ2-7; D is unclear. V was pared by 0 bases and J by 5 bases, with 19 bases between. CDR1 is KGHDR, CDR2 SFDVKD, per germline. The CDR3 length is 17 residues. The DNA of the CDR3 is TGTGCCACCAGTGATTTGCCCCAGGAAGGGTCTACTAACGAGCAGTACTTC. As protein: CATSDLPQEGSTNEQYF.